The TCR beta chain under discussion was sequenced for a study of blood T cell repertoires in COVID-19. Libraries were prepared by immunoSEQ multiplex PCR; TCRdb keeps only in-frame clonotypes and omits some of them. The sample includes around 140,000 clones, 86% of them seen just once. Trimming removed 2 bases from V and 4 bases from J, with 9 bases in between. The CDR3 is 14 amino acids. Germline loops: CDR1 SGHTA, CDR2 FQGNSA. The receptor was derived from a man aged 45-60 years who had recovered from COVID-19. The chain couples TRBV7-2 to TRBJ1-5, with unresolved D. The sequenced sample was PBMCs or T cells enriched from blood (not recorded which). In DNA form, the CDR3 reads TGTGCCAGCAGCTTAAGTCTCGGGAATCAGCCCCAGCATTTT. Encoded protein: CASSLSLGNQPQHF.